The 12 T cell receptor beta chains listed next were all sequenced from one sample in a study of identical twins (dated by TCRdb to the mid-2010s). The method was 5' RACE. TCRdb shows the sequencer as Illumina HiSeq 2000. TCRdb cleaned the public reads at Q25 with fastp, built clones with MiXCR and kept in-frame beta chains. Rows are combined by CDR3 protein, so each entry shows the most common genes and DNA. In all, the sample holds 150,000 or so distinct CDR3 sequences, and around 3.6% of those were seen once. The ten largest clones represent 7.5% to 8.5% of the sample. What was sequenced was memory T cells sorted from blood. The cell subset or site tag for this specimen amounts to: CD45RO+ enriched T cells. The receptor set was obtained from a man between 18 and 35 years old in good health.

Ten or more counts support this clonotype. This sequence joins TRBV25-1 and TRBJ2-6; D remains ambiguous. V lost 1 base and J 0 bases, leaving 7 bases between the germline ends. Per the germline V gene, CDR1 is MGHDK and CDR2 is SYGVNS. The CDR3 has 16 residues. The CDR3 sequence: CASSELNSSGANVLTF. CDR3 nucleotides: TGTGCCAGCAGTGAATTGAACAGCTCTGGGGCCAACGTCCTGACTTTC.

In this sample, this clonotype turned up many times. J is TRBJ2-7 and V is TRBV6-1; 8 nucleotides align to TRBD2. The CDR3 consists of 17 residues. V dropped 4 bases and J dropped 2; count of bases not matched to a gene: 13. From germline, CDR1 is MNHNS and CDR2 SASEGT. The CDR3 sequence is CASSGGGVGLAPYEQYV. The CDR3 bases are TGTGCCAGCAGTGGGGGGGGAGTCGGACTAGCTCCCTACGAGCAGTACGTC.

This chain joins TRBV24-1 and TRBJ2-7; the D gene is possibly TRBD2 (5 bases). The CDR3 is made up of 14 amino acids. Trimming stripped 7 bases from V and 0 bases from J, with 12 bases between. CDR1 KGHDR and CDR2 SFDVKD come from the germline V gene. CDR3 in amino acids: CATRSPGFSYEQYF. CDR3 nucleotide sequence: TGTGCCACCAGGTCACCGGGATTCTCCTACGAGCAGTACTTC.

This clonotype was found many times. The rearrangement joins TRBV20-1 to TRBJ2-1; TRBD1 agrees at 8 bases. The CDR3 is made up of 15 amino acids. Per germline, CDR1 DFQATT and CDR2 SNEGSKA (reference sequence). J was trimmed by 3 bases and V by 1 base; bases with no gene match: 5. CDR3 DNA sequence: TGCAGTGCTAGAGGGACAGGGTCTGACTACAATGAGCAGTTCTTC. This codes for CSARGTGSDYNEQFF.

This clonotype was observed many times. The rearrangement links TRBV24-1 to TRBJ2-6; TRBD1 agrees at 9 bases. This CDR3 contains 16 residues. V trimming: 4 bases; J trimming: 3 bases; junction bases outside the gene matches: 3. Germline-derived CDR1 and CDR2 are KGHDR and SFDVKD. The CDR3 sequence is CATSDRTGVGANVLTF. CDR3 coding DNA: TGTGCCACCAGTGACCGGACAGGGGTTGGGGCCAACGTCCTGACTTTC.

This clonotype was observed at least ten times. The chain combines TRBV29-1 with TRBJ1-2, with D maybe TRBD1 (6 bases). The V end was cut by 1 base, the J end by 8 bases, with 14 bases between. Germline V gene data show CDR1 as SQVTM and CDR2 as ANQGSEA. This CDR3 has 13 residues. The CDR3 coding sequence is TGCAGCGTTGAAGGCCAGGGGATGGAGGGCTACACCTTC. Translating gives CSVEGQGMEGYTF.

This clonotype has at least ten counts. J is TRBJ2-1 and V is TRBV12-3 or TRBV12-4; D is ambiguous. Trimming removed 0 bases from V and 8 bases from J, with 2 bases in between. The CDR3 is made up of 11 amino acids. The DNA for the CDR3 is TGTGCCAGCAGTTTAGCCTATGAGCAGTTCTTC. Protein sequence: CASSLAYEQFF.

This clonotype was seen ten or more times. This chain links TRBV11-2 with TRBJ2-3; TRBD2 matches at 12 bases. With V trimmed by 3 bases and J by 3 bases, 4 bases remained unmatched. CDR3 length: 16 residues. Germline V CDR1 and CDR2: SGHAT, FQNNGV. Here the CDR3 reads CASSLSGTSGTDTQYF. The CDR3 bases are TGTGCCAGCAGCTTGAGTGGGACTAGCGGGACAGATACGCAGTATTTT.

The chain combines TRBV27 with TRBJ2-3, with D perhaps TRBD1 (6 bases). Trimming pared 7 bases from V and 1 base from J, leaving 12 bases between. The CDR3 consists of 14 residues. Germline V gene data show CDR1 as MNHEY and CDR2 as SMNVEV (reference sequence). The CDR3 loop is CASNTGRRTDTQYF. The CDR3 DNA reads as TGTGCCAGCAATACAGGGAGACGCACAGATACGCAGTATTTT.

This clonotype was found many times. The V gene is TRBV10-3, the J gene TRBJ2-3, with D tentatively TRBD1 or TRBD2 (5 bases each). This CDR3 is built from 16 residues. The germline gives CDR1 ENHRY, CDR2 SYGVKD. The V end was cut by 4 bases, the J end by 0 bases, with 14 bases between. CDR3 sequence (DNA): TGTGCCATCAGTGGAACGGGGCCCGCTAGCACAGATACGCAGTATTTT. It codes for CAISGTGPASTDTQYF.

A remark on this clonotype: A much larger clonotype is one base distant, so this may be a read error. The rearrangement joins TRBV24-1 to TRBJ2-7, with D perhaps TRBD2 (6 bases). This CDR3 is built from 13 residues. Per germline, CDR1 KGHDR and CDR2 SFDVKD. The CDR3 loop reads CATCDRDFWGLHF. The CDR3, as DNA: TGTGCCACCTGTGATAGGGACTTCTGGGGTCTGCACTTC.

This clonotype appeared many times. CDR3 amino acids: CASSPSGRDEQYF. The DNA of the CDR3 is TGTGCCAGCTCACCGAGCGGGAGAGACGAGCAGTACTTC. The V and J genes are TRBV18 and TRBJ2-7, with 8 nucleotides matching TRBD2. The germline CDR1 and CDR2 sequences are KGHSH and LQKENI. The CDR3 totals 13 residues. V lost 3 bases to trimming and J lost 5 bases; unmatched junction nucleotides: 3.